This T cell receptor beta chain was obtained from a study of T cells in Graves' hyperthyroidism and ophthalmopathy. Points from the study as a whole: For ophthalmopathy, model prediction preceded onset by a median roughly 5.9 months.

This clonotype was detected ten times or more. Its antigen is unidentified. No ophthalmopathy progression within 18 months constituted stable Graves' hyperthyroidism. Exclusion of a patient resulted from uncontrolled infection, other autoimmune disease, pregnancy or lactation. The germline V gene has CDR1 SQVTM and CDR2 ANQGSEA. J was trimmed by 8 bases and V by 5 bases; bases with no gene match: 10. The CDR3 has 13 residues. Amplification of TCR beta CDR3 regions used RNA as the template. The TCR CDR3 was amplified in a first-round RT-PCR using the HTBI primer set. In TCRdb, the multiplex PCR reads were re-called with MiXCR into one record per CDR3 protein. This repertoire shows roughly 110,000 distinct CDR3 sequences, around a sixth found once; its top ten account for around 44%.

The source is a woman between 45 and 60 years old with Graves' hyperthyroidism. J is TRBJ1-2 and V is TRBV29-1; 8 bases are a match to TRBD1. Sequencing was done on a sample of blood. The CDR3 bases are TGCAGCGTTAGAAGCCAGGGGGCAGACGGCTACACCTTC. As protein: CSVRSQGADGYTF.